The rows below give T cell receptor beta chains drawn from one sample of a study of identical twins. TCRdb reprocessed the 5' RACE reads via MiXCR and lists one record per CDR3 protein. The sample consists of 570,000 or so distinct CDR3 sequences, just under 10% of them appearing once. This sample was shared with a second study, whose subject was yellow fever vaccine responses in identical twins.

Sequenced: PBMCs. The receptors come from a woman younger than 35 in good health. Each CDR3 is given with its conserved first and last residue. D genes are given only for firm matches. Not all rows give a size; the values are once, few, many and, for expanded clones, a class.

TRBV19	few	.	TRBJ2-2	TGTGCCAGTAGTATAGACCAGAACACCGGGGAGCTGTTTTTT	CASSIDQNTGELFF
TRBV29-1	.	.	TRBJ2-3	TGCAGCGCAACCCAACAGTTCACAGATACGCAGTATTTT	CSATQQFTDTQYF
TRBV6-1	.	TRBD2	TRBJ2-7	TGTGCCAGCAGTGCTTGGGGGGGGAAAGGATACGAGCAGTACTTC	CASSAWGGKGYEQYF
TRBV4-1	.	.	TRBJ2-7	TGCGCCAGCAGCCAAGAGGGGACGGTCTACGAGCAGTACTTC	CASSQEGTVYEQYF
TRBV7-8	many	TRBD2	TRBJ2-3	TGTGCCAGCAGCTTAGAACCTAGCGGGAGGGCGTCCGTGTATTTT	CASSLEPSGRASVYF
TRBV4-3	many	.	TRBJ2-7	TGCGCCAGCAGCCAAGATTGGGCCGGCTCCTACGAGCAGTACTTC	CASSQDWAGSYEQYF
TRBV29-1	many	.	TRBJ1-1	TGCAGCGTTGACGTCTTGGGGGGCAAGGCTTTCTTT	CSVDVLGGKAFF
TRBV3-1	.	.	TRBJ2-7	TGTGCCAGCAGCCAAATGGGCGAGCAGTACTTC	CASSQMGEQYF
TRBV9	few	TRBD2	TRBJ2-3	TGTGCCAGCAGCGTAGAGGCTAGCGGAAGCACAGATACGCAGTATTTT	CASSVEASGSTDTQYF
TRBV5-1	.	.	TRBJ2-3	TGCGCCAGCAGCTTCGGAGGGGAAAGCACAGATACGCAGTATTTT	CASSFGGESTDTQYF
TRBV27	many	.	TRBJ2-7	TGTGCCAGCAGTCCCGCCGGCAGGCTACAGTACGAGCAGTACTTC	CASSPAGRLQYEQYF
TRBV29-1	.	.	TRBJ2-1	TGCAGCGTTGAAGTAGGACTTTCTACCTACAATGAGCAGTTCTTC	CSVEVGLSTYNEQFF
TRBV6-5	few	.	TRBJ1-1	TGTGCCAGCAGTTCCCCTCTTGACGGGAACACTGAAGCTTTCTTT	CASSSPLDGNTEAFF
TRBV6-5	few	.	TRBJ2-2	TGTGCCAGCAGTTGGGGGGGGCCAAGGGCCGGGGAGCTGTTTTTT	CASSWGGPRAGELFF
TRBV27	few	.	TRBJ2-1	TGTGCCAGCAGTTTAGGGACCGCAATAGAGCAGTTCTTC	CASSLGTAIEQFF
TRBV5-1	.	.	TRBJ2-1	TGCGCCAGCAGCGCCTCACAGGGCTACAATGAGCAGTTCTTC	CASSASQGYNEQFF
TRBV3-1	.	.	TRBJ2-7	TGTGCCAGCAGCCAGCCGTCAGGGGGGCCTTACTTC	CASSQPSGGPYF
TRBV6-6	few	.	TRBJ2-3	TGTGCCAGCAGGGTCGGGGATTTCTCTTTTTTT	CASRVGDFSFF
TRBV7-2	.	.	TRBJ1-5	TGTGCCAGCAGCTTCCCTCAGGCGGGTCAGCCCCAGCATTTT	CASSFPQAGQPQHF
TRBV9	few	.	TRBJ2-7	TGTGCCAGCAGTAGGGACCCTACCTACGAGCAGTACTTC	CASSRDPTYEQYF
TRBV12-5	.	TRBD1	TRBJ2-5	TGTGCTAGTGGTTTGGCACAGGGGGGGACCCAGTACTTC	CASGLAQGGTQYF
TRBV12-3/TRBV12-4	many	TRBD2	TRBJ2-1	TGTGCCAGCAGGCCGATTAGCGGGAGGAGCAATGAGCAGTTCTTC	CASRPISGRSNEQFF
TRBV20-1	.	.	TRBJ1-5	TGCAGTGCTAGTCTAGTAGGGAGCAATCAGCCCCAGCATTTT	CSASLVGSNQPQHF
TRBV12-3/TRBV12-4	many	TRBD1	TRBJ1-2	TGTGCCAGCAGTTTACGGAGGGACAGCTTTGATGGCTACACCTTC	CASSLRRDSFDGYTF
TRBV28	few	TRBD1	TRBJ2-3	TGTGCCAGCATCACCCGTTCGGGACAGGGGTTAAATACGCAGTATTTT	CASITRSGQGLNTQYF
TRBV20-1	many	.	TRBJ2-3	TGCAGTGCTAGAGATCAGAGCAGGGGTATCCCAGATACGCAGTATTTT	CSARDQSRGIPDTQYF
TRBV5-1	few	.	TRBJ1-1	TGCGCCAGCGCGGACAGTCTGAACACTGAAGCTTTCTTT	CASADSLNTEAFF
TRBV5-1	.	.	TRBJ2-7	TGCGCCAGCAGCTTGTACAGTAGCTCCTACGAGCAGTACTTC	CASSLYSSSYEQYF
TRBV3-1	few	.	TRBJ2-3	TGTGCCAGCAGCCAAGATCTTGGCGTAACCACTAGCACAGATACGCAGTATTTT	CASSQDLGVTTSTDTQYF
TRBV24-1	few	.	TRBJ2-1	TGTGCCACCAGTGATTTGACAGAGAGCTCCTACAATGAGCAGTTCTTC	CATSDLTESSYNEQFF
TRBV7-2	.	TRBD2	TRBJ2-5	TGTGCCAGCTGCGGACTAGCGGGGCAAGAGACCCAGTACTTC	CASCGLAGQETQYF
TRBV29-1	many	TRBD1	TRBJ2-5	TGCAGCGTGACAGGGGCGGTAGAGACCCAGTACTTC	CSVTGAVETQYF
TRBV28	many	TRBD1	TRBJ1-2	TGTGCCAGCAGTTCCGACAGGGATCCACGATCCCATGGCTACACCTTC	CASSSDRDPRSHGYTF
TRBV20-1	many	.	TRBJ2-5	TGCAGTGCTAGAATTGGCGGAATTACAGAGACCCAGTACTTC	CSARIGGITETQYF
TRBV20-1	few	.	TRBJ2-1	TGCAGTGCAACCCCAGGGAGCAACCTCTACAATGAGCAGTTCTTC	CSATPGSNLYNEQFF
TRBV28	many	TRBD1	TRBJ2-5	TGTGCCAGCAGTTTGTCTGACAGGGGTAAGACCCAGTACTTC	CASSLSDRGKTQYF
TRBV6-1	many	.	TRBJ2-7	TGTGCCAGCACGCAGGGGGGTTACGAGCAGTACTTC	CASTQGGYEQYF
TRBV4-2	many	.	TRBJ2-3	TGTGCCAGCAGCCAAGATCTTAGCGGGTCACAGGGATCGCAGTATTTT	CASSQDLSGSQGSQYF
TRBV25-1	.	.	TRBJ2-7	TGTGCCAGCAGTGATCCGGACTACGAGCAGTACTTC	CASSDPDYEQYF
TRBV4-3	few	.	TRBJ2-1	TGCGCCAGCAGCCATCGGACAAGGGACAATGAGCAGTTCTTC	CASSHRTRDNEQFF
TRBV29-1	many	TRBD2	TRBJ2-3	TGCAGCGTTGGGACTAGCGCAGATACGCAGTATTTT	CSVGTSADTQYF
TRBV2	.	.	TRBJ2-7	TGTGCCAGCATCGGAGGCTTGGGCTCCTACGAGCAGTACTTC	CASIGGLGSYEQYF
TRBV6-2/TRBV6-3	few	.	TRBJ2-1	TGTGCCAGCACCTACTCCCCAGGGTCCTACAATGAGCAGTTCTTC	CASTYSPGSYNEQFF
TRBV28	many	.	TRBJ1-2	TGTGCCAGCAGCCTCACGGGGGGCTCTAGTTATGGCTACACCTTC	CASSLTGGSSYGYTF
TRBV5-1	.	TRBD1	TRBJ2-7	TGCGCCAGCAGCGGAGGGACAGGGACCTACGAGCAGTACTTC	CASSGGTGTYEQYF
TRBV25-1	few	TRBD2	TRBJ2-1	TGTGCCAGCAGTGAATCCTCTAGCGGGAGGTTGTGGGAGCAGTTCTTC	CASSESSSGRLWEQFF
TRBV28	many	TRBD2	TRBJ2-3	TGTGCCAGCAGTTTCCCCGCCGGGGGAGGGCCTAGCACAGATACGCAGTATTTT	CASSFPAGGGPSTDTQYF
TRBV27	.	.	TRBJ2-3	TGTGCCAGCAGTTTTCAGTCTAGCACAGATACGCAGTATTTT	CASSFQSSTDTQYF
TRBV5-1	many	.	TRBJ2-1	TGCGCCAGCAGCCCAATTGGGGTAGCGTCGACACACAATGAGCAGTTCTTC	CASSPIGVASTHNEQFF
TRBV4-3	.	.	TRBJ1-1	TGCGCCAGCAGCCAATTTCTGAACACTGAAGCTTTCTTT	CASSQFLNTEAFF
TRBV12-5	.	.	TRBJ2-5	TGTGCTAGTGCGAGCGAGGGGTTAAGGGCGACCCAGTACTTC	CASASEGLRATQYF
TRBV6-5	few	TRBD2	TRBJ2-7	TGTGCCAGCAGTACTCGGACTAGCGGGAGCAGCGAGCAGTACTTC	CASSTRTSGSSEQYF
TRBV12-3/TRBV12-4	few	.	TRBJ2-2	TGTGCCAGCAGTTTGAGGTCGAGGGTTAGGGTCGGGGAGCTGTTTTTT	CASSLRSRVRVGELFF
TRBV2	many	TRBD1	TRBJ2-7	TGTGCCAGCAGGGGACAGACTGTGCCCTACGAGCAGTACTTC	CASRGQTVPYEQYF
TRBV7-2	many	TRBD1	TRBJ2-7	TGTGCCAGCAGCTACAGGGGGTTTTACGAGCAGTACTTC	CASSYRGFYEQYF
TRBV4-2	.	TRBD1	TRBJ2-7	TGTGCCAGCAGCCAAGAAACCGGACAGGCGGGCTTGTACGAGCAGTACTTC	CASSQETGQAGLYEQYF
TRBV20-1	many	.	TRBJ1-1	TGCAGTGCTATCGGGATTGTAGATGAAGCTTTCTTT	CSAIGIVDEAFF
TRBV3-1	.	.	TRBJ1-5	TGTGCCAGCAGCCTTCGATGTGCAGGGCGTCAACGGCAGCCCCAGCATTTT	CASSLRCAGRQRQPQHF
TRBV12-3/TRBV12-4	many	TRBD1	TRBJ2-5	TGTGCCAGCAGGGACGGGGCAGGGGGCGCGAAGACCCAGTACTTC	CASRDGAGGAKTQYF
TRBV3-1	.	TRBD2	TRBJ2-1	TGTGCCAGCAGCCAAGATGGGGGGGGACTAGCGAAATCGAGCTCCTACAATGAGCAGTTCTTC	CASSQDGGGLAKSSSYNEQFF